The rows below give T cell receptor beta chains drawn from one sample of a study of graft-versus-host responses after intestinal transplantation. Data came from immunoSEQ multiplex PCR; TCRdb stores just in-frame clones and leaves some out. The sample yields 7,500 to 9,000 clones, more than 85% seen once. The sample consisted of PBMCs, taken 11 days after intestinal transplantation. The receptors come from a human patient who received an intestinal transplant, so some T cells may come from the graft donor. Each CDR3 is given with its conserved first and last residue. D genes are given only for firm matches. Rows give clone size only sometimes, using once, few, many, or a class for an expanded clone.

clone_size j_call d_call cdr3_length v_call cdr3_nt cdr3_aa
- TRBJ1-2 TRBD1 16 TRBV5-6 TGTGCCAGCAGCTTGGTGCGAGGGACAGGTCAAGGGGGCTACACCTTC CASSLVRGTGQGGYTF
- TRBJ2-1 TRBD2 16 TRBV5-1 TGCGCCAGCAGCTTGATCCCTAGCGGGGGGTTCTATGAGCAGTTCTTC CASSLIPSGGFYEQFF
- TRBJ2-3 TRBD1 15 TRBV7-9 TGTGCCAGCAGCCCCGGACAGGGGGGCCCAGATACGCAGTATTTT CASSPGQGGPDTQYF
- TRBJ2-3 TRBD2 18 TRBV11-2 TGTGCCAGCAGCTTAGTCCCCAGTGGGCGGGGGGGCACAGATACGCAGTATTTT CASSLVPSGRGGTDTQYF
- TRBJ2-1 - 14 TRBV7-3 TGTGCCAGCAGCTTAACGGGGGGCTACAATGAGCAGTTCTTC CASSLTGGYNEQFF
- TRBJ2-1 - 15 TRBV7-3 TGTGCCAGCAGCTTAACGTACTCCCTATTACCCGAGCAGTTCTTC CASSLTYSLLPEQFF
few TRBJ1-2 - 16 TRBV21-1 TGTGCCAGCAGCAAAAGTGGGGGGGCAGAGAACTATGGCTACACCTTC CASSKSGGAENYGYTF
- TRBJ1-1 TRBD1 13 TRBV27 TGTGCCAGCAGTTTCGCCAGGGGGGCTGAAGCTTTCTTT CASSFARGAEAFF
once TRBJ2-7 TRBD1 19 TRBV27 TGTGCCAGCAGTTCCTCCGGGACAGGGGGCCCAACCCTGTTCTACGAGCAGTACTTC CASSSSGTGGPTLFYEQYF
- TRBJ2-2 TRBD2 17 TRBV6-4 TGTGCCAGCAGTCCCGGGGGGGGGCGCCTGAACACCGGGGAGCTGTTTTTT CASSPGGGRLNTGELFF